Given below is one T cell receptor (beta chain) in context. The sample originates from a study of blood T cell repertoires in COVID-19. Study-level information: Spain, Italy and the United States supplied samples that represented acute and convalescent COVID-19. Sample material is recorded as cDNA or gDNA derived from T cells, B-cell-depleted T cells, or PBMCs.

V was pared by 5 bases and J by 8 bases, with 17 bases between. This CDR3 is 14 amino acids long. Looked up from germline, CDR1 is SGHTA and CDR2 is FQGTGA. Original processing notes: Amplification of reference gene primers was used by the study to estimate nucleated cell counts. Clones were read by immunoSEQ multiplex PCR, and TCRdb kept only the in-frame ones, dropping some. V and J calls and clone size are those listed in that table; D and trimming were worked out from the DNA. This sample carries 45,000 or so clones, 80% to 90% of them seen once, and the ten largest clones take 15% to 17%. The rearrangement uses TRBV7-3 and TRBJ2-3, with TRBD2 as a possible D gene (6 bases). Sequencing was performed on peripheral blood. The clonotype originates from a man aged 65 to 79 with active COVID-19. The CDR3 DNA reads as TGTGCCAGCAGCCGCAACGGGGGTGCCGGTACGCAGTATTTT. This gives the protein CASSRNGGAGTQYF.